The 21 T cell receptor beta chains below all came from one sample that was sequenced in a study of technical replicates of blood from several donors. Data came from immunoSEQ multiplex PCR; TCRdb stores just in-frame clones and leaves some out. The table has around 93,000 clones, about 95% seen once. Sample: T cells isolated from PBMCs. These receptors all come from a human donor in good health.

The J gene is TRBJ1-5, the V gene TRBV6-5, with D possibly being TRBD1 (6 bases). From germline, CDR1 is MNHEY and CDR2 SVGAGI. V was trimmed by 7 bases and J by 2 bases, leaving 9 bases between them. This CDR3 is built from 13 residues. This chain's CDR3 is CASKRTGNQPQHF. For the CDR3, the DNA is TGTGCCAGCAAAAGGACAGGCAATCAGCCCCAGCATTTT.

The CDR3 nucleotides read TGTGCCAGCCACCGATGGGCCAGGGAGACCCAGTACTTC. Amino acids: CASHRWARETQYF. The chain couples TRBV5-6 to TRBJ2-5; D not certain. The germline V gene encodes CDR1 SGHDT and CDR2 YYEEEE. The CDR3 runs to 13 residues. The V end lost 7 bases, the J end lost 5 bases, and 15 bases lay between the germline ends.

The CDR3 loop reads CASSLGDRDYGYTF. The CDR3 coding sequence is TGTGCCAGCAGCTTAGGGGACAGGGACTATGGCTACACCTTC. This rearrangement joins TRBV5-4 to TRBJ1-2; the match to TRBD1 covers 9 bases. The length of the CDR3 is 14 residues. V shed 2 bases, J shed 3 bases, and the junction held 2 bases outside the gene matches. In germline, CDR1 is SGHNT, CDR2 YYREEE (reference sequence). The full variable domain, with the rest looked up from reference TRBV5-4 and TRBJ1-2, is ETGVTQSPTHLIKTRGQQVTLRCSSQSGHNTVSWYQQALGQGPQFIFQYYREEENGRGNFPPRFSGLQFPNYSSELNVNALELDDSALYLCASSLGDRDYGYTFGSGTRLTVV.

CDR3 DNA sequence: TGTGCCAGCAGCCCCGATCCGGGAACTGAAGCTTTCTTT. This sequence encodes CASSPDPGTEAFF. The chain combines TRBV7-3 with TRBJ1-1; D is ambiguous. V lost 5 bases to trimming and J lost 5 bases, with 12 bases between them. The CDR3 extends over 13 amino acids. Germline values: CDR1 SGHTA, CDR2 FQGTGA.

The chain recombines TRBV4-3 with TRBJ2-7; 8 bases map to TRBD1. Looked up from germline, CDR1 is LGHNA and CDR2 is YSLEER. Unmatched junction bases numbered 5, after V lost 1 base and J lost 3 bases. The CDR3 covers 15 residues. The CDR3 is CASSQGEDRVYEQYF. The DNA for the CDR3 is TGCGCCAGCAGCCAAGGAGAGGACAGGGTCTACGAGCAGTACTTC.

The chain links TRBV6-6 to TRBJ1-1, with D unclear. Trimming removed 5 bases from V and 0 bases from J, with 10 bases in between. CDR3 length equals 14 residues. Germline CDR1 is MNHNY and CDR2 is SVGAGI (reference sequence). CDR3 protein: CASSAGIMNTEAFF. CDR3 in DNA: TGTGCCAGCAGTGCGGGAATTATGAACACTGAAGCTTTCTTT.

This clone was observed a handful of times. The V call is TRBV10-2, the J call TRBJ1-5; TRBD1 is a possible D gene (5 bases). In germline, CDR1 is WSHSY, CDR2 SAAADI. The CDR3 has 13 residues. V lost 8 bases, J lost 4 bases, and 12 bases lay in between. The DNA of the CDR3 is TGCGCCAGCTCAGAACAGGAGAATCAGCCCCAGCATTTT. This translates into CASSEQENQPQHF.

This clone showed up just once. The chain is built from TRBV27 and TRBJ2-7; 10 nucleotides match TRBD2. In germline, CDR1 is MNHEY, CDR2 SMNVEV (reference sequence). The CDR3 runs to 14 residues. V lost 3 bases to trimming and J lost 7 bases; unmatched junction nucleotides: 6. CDR3 sequence (DNA): TGTGCCAGCAGTTTTAGCGGGAGGAGTCGGGAGCAGTACTTC. Protein: CASSFSGRSREQYF.

In its sample, this clone was seen once. This chain links TRBV6-5 with TRBJ1-2, with D perhaps matching TRBD1 (6 bases). Germline values: CDR1 MNHEY, CDR2 SVGAGI. The CDR3 runs to 13 residues. Trimming shortened V by 6 bases and J by 2 bases, and 10 bases separated the two germline ends. The CDR3 DNA sequence: TGTGCCAGCAGGCGGACAGACAACTATGGCTACACCTTC. Residues: CASRRTDNYGYTF.

This rearrangement joins TRBV4-1 to TRBJ2-7; a possible D gene is TRBD2 (6 bases). With 4 bases removed from V and 3 bases from J, the gap between germline ends came to 16 bases. CDR1 is MGHRA, CDR2 YSYEKL, per germline. CDR3 size: 15 residues. The CDR3 nucleotides read TGCGCCAGCAGCCTGGCCGGGACTGAGGGCTACGAGCAGTACTTC. Protein product: CASSLAGTEGYEQYF.

This clone was observed once. V gene TRBV18 combines with J gene TRBJ2-1; 9 positions agree with TRBD2. Germline CDR1 reads KGHSH; CDR2 reads LQKENI. With V trimmed by 2 bases and J by 3 bases, 11 bases remained unmatched. This CDR3 region has 18 residues. The CDR3 reads CASSPRMLAGIYYNEQFF. The CDR3 DNA reads TGTGCCAGCTCACCAAGGATGCTAGCGGGGATTTACTACAATGAGCAGTTCTTC.

V gene TRBV13 combines with J gene TRBJ2-1; 9 positions match TRBD2. The J segment lost 7 bases and the V segment lost 4 bases, leaving 5 bases of the junction unmatched. The CDR3 loop spans 14 amino acids. The germline gives CDR1 PRHDT, CDR2 FYEKMQ (reference sequence). CDR3 residues: CASSSQREVNEQFF. The CDR3 DNA is TGTGCCAGCAGCTCTCAGCGGGAGGTGAATGAGCAGTTCTTC.

The chain has TRBV5-4 and TRBJ2-5; tentatively, D is TRBD1 (5 bases). There are 15 residues in the CDR3. Germline-derived CDR1 and CDR2 are SGHNT and YYREEE (reference sequence). The V gene lost 3 bases and the J gene lost 1 base, with 13 bases spanning the gap. CDR3 in DNA: TGTGCCAGCAGCTGGGGCAACACCGGCCAAGAGACCCAGTACTTC. Translating it yields CASSWGNTGQETQYF.

The chain combines TRBV6-1 with TRBJ2-7, with 15 bases matching TRBD2. The germline CDR1 and CDR2 sequences are MNHNS and SASEGT. The CDR3 runs to 17 residues. Trimming removed 3 bases from V and 4 bases from J; junction bases left unmatched: 7. The CDR3 sequence: CASSDRGLAGGVYEQYF. The CDR3 region has the DNA TGTGCCAGCAGTGATAGGGGACTAGCGGGAGGTGTTTACGAGCAGTACTTC.

This clone was seen just once. The chain recombines TRBV6-5 with TRBJ1-2; D might be TRBD1 (5 bases). This CDR3 has 14 amino acids. The V and J ends lost 3 bases and 7 bases respectively, with 15 bases between them. CDR1 and CDR2 from the germline V gene are MNHEY and SVGAGI. DNA for the CDR3: TGTGCCAGCAGTTATTCGGGGGATCGCAGTGGCTACACCTTC. It is translated as CASSYSGDRSGYTF.

This clone appeared once. The chain recombines TRBV7-2 with TRBJ1-1; D unclear. Trimming cost V 5 bases and J 2 bases, with 12 bases left between them. The V gene's germline CDR1 is SGHTA and CDR2 FQGNSA. This CDR3 has 14 amino acids. For the CDR3, the DNA is TGTGCCAGCAGCATATTGTCCGTTAACACTGAAGCTTTCTTT. Amino acid sequence: CASSILSVNTEAFF.

The chain employs TRBV7-2 and TRBJ1-1, with D tentatively TRBD1 (5 bases). The CDR3 extends over 12 amino acids. Germline assignment: CDR1 SGHTA and CDR2 FQGNSA. V lost 5 bases and J lost 1, with 5 bases in between. The CDR3 sequence is CASSRGNTEAFF. CDR3 coding DNA: TGTGCCAGCAGCAGGGGGAACACTGAAGCTTTCTTT.

As concerns this clone: Other DNA sequences in this sample translate to the same CDR3. The chain links TRBV7-8 to TRBJ1-1; D unclear. Per the germline V gene, CDR1 is SGHVS and CDR2 is FQNEAQ. This CDR3 contains 15 residues. The V gene lost 3 bases and the J gene lost 0 bases, with 11 bases spanning the gap. CDR3: CASSFVPQVNTEAFF. Written as DNA, the CDR3 is TGTGCCAGCAGCTTTGTCCCTCAGGTGAACACTGAAGCTTTCTTT.

This chain joins TRBV5-8 and TRBJ2-3, with 7 positions matching TRBD1. Germline V gene lookup returns CDR1 SGHTS and CDR2 YDEGEE. The trim removed 4 bases at V and 2 bases at J, leaving 10 bases unmatched. The CDR3 has 16 amino acids. The CDR3 sequence: CASSVYRGDFTDTQYF. The CDR3 DNA reads TGTGCCAGCAGCGTGTACAGGGGAGACTTCACAGATACGCAGTATTTT. Together with reference TRBV5-8 and TRBJ2-3, the CDR3 gives the full variable domain: EAGVTQSPTHLIKTRGQQATLRCSPISGHTSVYWYQQALGLGLQFLLWYDEGEERNRGNFPPRFSGRQFPNYSSELNVNALELEDSALYLCASSVYRGDFTDTQYFGPGTRLTVL.

The CDR3 protein is CASSEGHNYGYTF. CDR3 nucleotide sequence: TGTGCCAGCAGTGAGGGACACAACTATGGCTACACCTTC. This chain joins TRBV6-5 and TRBJ1-2, with D possibly matching TRBD1 (6 bases). Germline CDR1 MNHEY, CDR2 SVGAGI. This CDR3 contains 13 residues. The V end was cut by 5 bases, the J end by 2 bases, with 9 bases between.

In regard to this clone: A junction boundary mismatches the germline segment, possibly from a read error. This rearrangement joins TRBV7-7 to TRBJ2-7, with 9 bases identical to TRBD2. Germline-derived CDR1 and CDR2 are SSHAT and FNYEAQ (reference sequence). The CDR3 length is 13 residues. The CDR3 nucleotides read TGTGCTAGCAGCTTACTAGCGGGCTACGAGCAGTACTTC. Translating gives CASSLLAGYEQYF.